One sample yielded the 27 T cell receptor beta chains listed below, sequenced in a study of cytomegalovirus exposure and HLA in healthy donors. 60 Vbeta and 13 Jbeta primers were used in PCR. Profiling relied on immunoSEQ multiplex PCR, and the TCRdb table lists in-frame clones only, not all of them. The sample records 150,000 to 200,000 clones, roughly 84% being singletons. Input material: PBMCs. Receptors were obtained from a boy aged 2 to 9 in good health and CMV-seronegative.

This clone appeared a few times. The V gene is TRBV30, the J gene TRBJ1-3; D is unclear. The germline V gene has CDR1 GTSNPN and CDR2 SVGIG (reference sequence). This CDR3 spans 13 amino acids. V lost 1 base, J lost 4 bases, and 8 bases lay in between. CDR3 sequence reads: CAWSAMTGNTIYF. For the CDR3, the DNA is TGTGCCTGGAGTGCCATGACAGGAAACACCATATATTTT.

The chain links TRBV6-4 to TRBJ1-1; perhaps TRBD1 as D (6 bases). The germline V gene has CDR1 MRHNA and CDR2 SNTAGT. V was pared by 5 bases and J by 6 bases, with 13 bases between. This CDR3 is 13 amino acids long. The CDR3 loop is CASSSEGGSEAFF. DNA of the CDR3: TGTGCCAGCAGTTCCGAGGGGGGGTCTGAAGCTTTCTTT.

V usage is TRBV9 and J usage is TRBJ2-5; 12 bases align to TRBD2. The DNA matches TRBJ2-7 better at its end, which makes the J call doubtful. Germline V lookup: CDR1 SGDLS, CDR2 YYNGEE. The CDR3 covers 16 residues. CDR3 sequence (DNA): TGTGCCAGCAGCGTGACTAGCGGGAGAGGACAAAACGAGCAGTACTTC. This gives the protein CASSVTSGRGQNEQYF.

This clone has only one observation. The junction does not match germline at one end; this may be a read error. The same CDR3 is also encoded by other DNA sequences in this sample. This chain uses TRBV6-6 with TRBJ2-3, with TRBD2 matching over 12 bases. Per germline, CDR1 MNHNY and CDR2 SVGAGI (reference sequence). This CDR3 spans 16 amino acids. CDR3 bases: TGTGCTAGCAGTTTCCTAGCGGGAGGGCCAACAGATACGCAGTATTTT. Translating gives CASSFLAGGPTDTQYF.

The chain employs TRBV2 and TRBJ2-5, with 7 bases that match TRBD1. The DNA end lines up better with TRBJ2-7; the J call may be wrong. CDR3 length equals 15 residues. Germline loops: CDR1 SNHLY, CDR2 FYNNEI. For the CDR3, the DNA is TGTGCCAGCAGTGAACCAGAGACAGGGTCCTACGAGCAGTACTTC. Its translation: CASSEPETGSYEQYF.

V gene TRBV9 combines with J gene TRBJ2-3, with D possibly being TRBD1 (6 bases). Germline V gene sequence: CDR1 SGDLS, CDR2 YYNGEE. V lost 4 bases to trimming and J lost 4 bases, with 19 bases between them. The CDR3 sequence is 16 residues long. The CDR3 here is CASSPNQGRRADTQYF. The CDR3 DNA reads as TGTGCCAGCAGCCCTAACCAGGGGCGCCGAGCAGATACGCAGTATTTT.

V is TRBV11-3 and J is TRBJ2-1; 12 nucleotides agree with TRBD2. This CDR3 contains 17 residues. CDR1 and CDR2 (germline): SGHNT, YENEEA. The V gene end was trimmed by 5 bases and the J gene end by 6 bases; junction bases not matched to a gene: 11. CDR3 loop: CASSPGGLAGGINEQFF. Here the CDR3 DNA reads TGTGCCAGCAGCCCAGGAGGTCTAGCGGGAGGGATCAATGAGCAGTTCTTC.

The chain is built from TRBV7-9 and TRBJ2-5; 8 bases are a match to TRBD1. Germline V CDR1 and CDR2: SEHNR, FQNEAQ (reference sequence). The V and J ends lost 5 bases and 7 bases, in that order; junction bases with no gene match: 9. The CDR3 contains 14 residues. The CDR3 sequence is CASSQNRQGPTQYF. The CDR3 nucleotides are TGTGCCAGCAGCCAGAACCGACAGGGGCCGACCCAGTACTTC.

V usage is TRBV29-1 and J usage is TRBJ2-1, with 8 positions matching TRBD2. V was pared by 3 bases and J by 5 bases, with 12 bases of the junction left unmatched. Germline V CDR1 and CDR2: SQVTM, ANQGSEA. This CDR3 is 16 amino acids long. CDR3 DNA sequence: TGCAGCGTTGAGAGTGTAGCGGGAAATTGGGACAATGAGCAGTTCTTC. It is translated as CSVESVAGNWDNEQFF.

The V gene is TRBV9, the J gene TRBJ1-1; D gene uncertain. The germline V gene encodes CDR1 SGDLS and CDR2 YYNGEE. The CDR3 consists of 12 residues. With 0 bases removed from V and 5 bases from J, the gap between germline ends came to 5 bases. The CDR3 DNA is TGTGCCAGCAGCGTAGCGGGGACTGAAGCTTTCTTT. It codes for CASSVAGTEAFF.

This chain uses TRBV10-3 with TRBJ2-7, with 9 bases fitting TRBD1. The V gene end was trimmed by 6 bases and the J gene end by 5 bases; junction bases not matched to a gene: 20. CDR1 and CDR2 from the germline V gene are ENHRY and SYGVKD. This CDR3 has 18 residues. CDR3 sequence (DNA): TGTGCCATCAGCCGGGACAGGGATGGGAGGCTGGAAGGCCACGAGCAGTACTTC. Translated, it gives CAISRDRDGRLEGHEQYF.

The chain is built from TRBV25-1 and TRBJ2-7; weak D call: TRBD2 (5 bases). Germline V gives CDR1 MGHDK, CDR2 SYGVNS. Trimming left V 3 bases short and J 4 bases short, with 10 bases between. The CDR3 consists of 13 residues. This CDR3 is CASSDEGIYEQYF. DNA for the CDR3: TGTGCCAGCAGTGATGAGGGCATTTACGAGCAGTACTTC.

The rearrangement joins TRBV18 to TRBJ1-1; perhaps TRBD1 as D (6 bases). The ends were cut back, 4 bases at V and 3 bases at J, with 18 bases in the middle. The CDR3 spans 16 residues. CDR1 and CDR2 from the germline V gene are KGHSH and LQKENI. The CDR3 sequence: CASSLTRTDSYTEAFF. The CDR3 bases are TGTGCCAGCTCACTTACCCGGACAGACTCTTACACTGAAGCTTTCTTT.

CDR3: CASSLGRGFREAFF. Written as DNA, the CDR3 is TGTGCCAGCAGTTTGGGCAGGGGCTTTCGGGAAGCTTTCTTT. The gene calls are TRBV6-6 and TRBJ1-1; a weak D match, TRBD1 (6 bases). V lost 4 bases, J lost 8 bases, and 17 bases lay in between. The V gene's germline CDR1 is MNHNY and CDR2 SVGAGI (reference sequence). The CDR3 is 14 amino acids.

The CDR3 is CASSLASGRADTQYF. CDR3 sequence (DNA): TGTGCCAGCAGTCTCGCTAGCGGGAGAGCAGATACGCAGTATTTT. This chain joins TRBV6-1 and TRBJ2-3; TRBD2 aligns across 10 bases. The V and J ends lost 5 bases and 4 bases, in that order; junction bases with no gene match: 6. The germline V gene encodes CDR1 MNHNS and CDR2 SASEGT. This CDR3 has 15 amino acids.

This chain joins TRBV6-1 and TRBJ1-5; 7 bases line up with TRBD1. Germline V CDR1 and CDR2: MNHNS, SASEGT. The V segment lost 7 bases and the J segment 6 bases; nucleotides outside the gene matches: 6. The CDR3 contains 13 residues. The CDR3, as DNA: TGTGCCAGCACGGAGGGGGCTGGTCAGCCCCAGCATTTT. Translation gives CASTEGAGQPQHF.

This sequence joins TRBV30 and TRBJ1-2; 9 bases align to TRBD1. V gave up 1 base and J gave up 7 bases; unmatched junction bases: 4. Germline V gives CDR1 GTSNPN, CDR2 SVGIG (reference sequence). The CDR3 consists of 13 residues. Here the CDR3 DNA reads TGTGCCTGGAGTGAGACAGGGGGTTCTGGCTACACCTTC. It yields the protein CAWSETGGSGYTF.

The V and J genes are TRBV19 and TRBJ2-2; 8 bases are shared with TRBD1. CDR1 and CDR2 from the germline V gene are LNHDA and SQIVND (reference sequence). V was clipped by 10 bases and J by 3 bases; unmatched bases: 10. This CDR3 spans 15 amino acids. In nucleotides, the CDR3 is TGTGCCACAAAGGGGGACAGGAGATACACCGGGGAGCTGTTTTTT. Translated, it gives CATKGDRRYTGELFF.

The V call is TRBV19, the J call TRBJ2-7; D might be TRBD1 (5 bases). This CDR3 has 15 amino acids. Per the germline V gene, CDR1 is LNHDA and CDR2 is SQIVND (reference sequence). Trimming stripped 3 bases from V and 3 bases from J, with 15 bases between. The CDR3 is CASSIIWGLGYEQYF. CDR3 DNA: TGTGCCAGTAGTATTATATGGGGCCTGGGCTACGAGCAGTACTTC.

The genes are TRBV14 and TRBJ2-7; 8 bases match TRBD2. The V segment lost 3 bases and the J segment 2 bases; nucleotides outside the gene matches: 6. This CDR3 region has 15 residues. Germline V gene sequence: CDR1 SGHDN, CDR2 FVKESK. This chain's CDR3 is CASSQNSGITYEQYF. DNA for the CDR3: TGTGCCAGCAGCCAGAATAGCGGGATCACCTACGAGCAGTACTTC.

V is TRBV30 and J is TRBJ2-3, with 7 bases fitting TRBD2. Trimming cost V 4 bases and J 0 bases; bases outside gene matches: 7. Per germline, CDR1 GTSNPN and CDR2 SVGIG (reference sequence). This CDR3 spans 15 amino acids. Here the CDR3 reads CAWTNGGSSTDTQYF. The CDR3 nucleotides are TGTGCCTGGACGAACGGGGGGTCTAGCACAGATACGCAGTATTTT.

In this sample, this clone turned up once. The rearrangement joins TRBV7-2 to TRBJ2-3; TRBD2 aligns across 11 bases. V lost 3 bases to trimming and J lost 4 bases; unmatched junction nucleotides: 6. Germline CDR1 and CDR2: SGHTA and FQGNSA. The CDR3 consists of 16 residues. The CDR3 loop reads CASSLPGLAVADTQYF. For the CDR3, the DNA is TGTGCCAGCAGCTTGCCGGGACTAGCGGTCGCAGATACGCAGTATTTT.

DNA of the CDR3: TGTGCCAGCGCGGGGGGATACGGTGTTTACGAGCAGTACTTC. Encoded protein: CASAGGYGVYEQYF. V and J are TRBV2 and TRBJ2-7; 8 bases line up with TRBD2. Germline CDR1 and CDR2: SNHLY and FYNNEI. This CDR3 spans 14 amino acids. V gave up 8 bases and J gave up 4 bases; unmatched junction bases: 10.

J is TRBJ2-3 and V is TRBV19; D is possibly TRBD2 (6 bases). The CDR3 has 14 amino acids. Trimming took 7 bases from V and 5 from J, leaving 16 bases between them. The germline V gene has CDR1 LNHDA and CDR2 SQIVND (reference sequence). CDR3: CASTPDRGGDTQYF. As DNA, the CDR3 is TGTGCCAGTACCCCGGACCGGGGAGGAGATACGCAGTATTTT.

The CDR3: CASRVGQIPTDTQYF. In DNA form, the CDR3 reads TGTGCCAGCAGGGTCGGACAGATCCCCACAGATACGCAGTATTTT. The rearrangement links TRBV6-5 to TRBJ2-3, with D possibly TRBD1 on 6 matching bases. Germline V gene data show CDR1 as MNHEY and CDR2 as SVGAGI. The CDR3 covers 15 residues. V was cut by 6 bases and J by 2 bases, with 15 bases left in between.

The DNA of the CDR3 is TGTGCTAGTGGTAAACTAGCGGGAGGGCCTTATGAGCAGTTCTTC. Amino acids: CASGKLAGGPYEQFF. V is TRBV12-5 and J is TRBJ2-1; 13 nucleotides line up with TRBD2. Germline CDR1 LGHNT, CDR2 FRNRAP. Trimming removed 5 bases from V and 8 bases from J; junction bases left unmatched: 6. The CDR3 contains 15 residues.

This rearrangement joins TRBV27 to TRBJ2-7; tentative D call: TRBD2 (7 bases). CDR1 and CDR2 from the germline V gene are MNHEY and SMNVEV (reference sequence). V lost 3 bases and J 6 bases, leaving 21 bases between the germline ends. The CDR3 is 16 amino acids. The CDR3 nucleotides read TGTGCCAGCAGTTTCTTAAGGACTAGACGGGGGCTCGAGCAGTACTTC. The encoded protein is CASSFLRTRRGLEQYF.